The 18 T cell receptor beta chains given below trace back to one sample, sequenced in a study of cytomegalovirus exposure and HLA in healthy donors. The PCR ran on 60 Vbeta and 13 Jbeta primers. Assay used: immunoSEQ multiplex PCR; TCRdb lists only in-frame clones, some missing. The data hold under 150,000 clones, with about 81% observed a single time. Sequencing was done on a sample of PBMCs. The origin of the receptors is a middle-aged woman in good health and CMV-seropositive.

The CDR3 loop reads CASSLAVPNTEAFF. In DNA form, the CDR3 reads TGCGCCAGCAGCTTGGCAGTCCCAAACACTGAAGCTTTCTTT. The J gene is TRBJ1-1, the V gene TRBV5-1; no clear D. Germline loops: CDR1 SGHRS, CDR2 YFSETQ. The CDR3 runs to 14 residues. V was clipped by 0 bases and J by 2 bases, with 8 bases between them.

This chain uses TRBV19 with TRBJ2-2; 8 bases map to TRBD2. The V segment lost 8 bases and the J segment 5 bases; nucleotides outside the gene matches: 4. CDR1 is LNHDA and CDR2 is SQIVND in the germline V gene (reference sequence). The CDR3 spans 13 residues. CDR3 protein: CASVPGGTGELFF. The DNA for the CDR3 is TGTGCCAGTGTGCCGGGGGGGACCGGGGAGCTGTTTTTT.

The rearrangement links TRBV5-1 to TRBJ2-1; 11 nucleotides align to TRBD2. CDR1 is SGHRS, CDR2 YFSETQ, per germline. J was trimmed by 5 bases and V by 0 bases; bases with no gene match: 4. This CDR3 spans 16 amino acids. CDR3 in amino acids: CASSLVLAGGNNEQFF. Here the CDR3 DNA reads TGCGCCAGCAGCTTGGTGCTAGCGGGGGGCAACAATGAGCAGTTCTTC.

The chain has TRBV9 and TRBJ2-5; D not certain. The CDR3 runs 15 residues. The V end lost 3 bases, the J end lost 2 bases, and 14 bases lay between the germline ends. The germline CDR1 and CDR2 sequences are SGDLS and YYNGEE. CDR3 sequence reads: CASSATQASQETQYF. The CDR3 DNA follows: TGTGCCAGCAGCGCGACCCAGGCTTCTCAAGAGACCCAGTACTTC.

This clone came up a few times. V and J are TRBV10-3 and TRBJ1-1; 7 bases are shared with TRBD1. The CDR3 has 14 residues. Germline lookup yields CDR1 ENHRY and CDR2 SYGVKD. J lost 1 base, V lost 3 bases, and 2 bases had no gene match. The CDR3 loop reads CAISEQGKNTEAFF. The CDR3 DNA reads TGTGCCATCAGTGAACAGGGGAAGAACACTGAAGCTTTCTTT.

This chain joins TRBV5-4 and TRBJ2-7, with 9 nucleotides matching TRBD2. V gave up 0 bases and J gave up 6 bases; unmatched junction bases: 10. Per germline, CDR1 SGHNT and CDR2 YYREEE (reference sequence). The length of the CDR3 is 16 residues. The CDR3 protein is CASSLETLRGGREQYF. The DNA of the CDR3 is TGTGCCAGCAGCTTGGAGACTTTGCGGGGGGGCCGCGAGCAGTACTTC.

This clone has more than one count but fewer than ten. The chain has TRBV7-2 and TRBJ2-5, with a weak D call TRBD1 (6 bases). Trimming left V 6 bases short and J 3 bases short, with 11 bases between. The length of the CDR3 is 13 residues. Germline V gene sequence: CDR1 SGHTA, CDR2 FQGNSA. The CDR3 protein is CASSSGQKETQYF. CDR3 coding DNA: TGTGCCAGCAGTTCCGGACAGAAAGAGACCCAGTACTTC.

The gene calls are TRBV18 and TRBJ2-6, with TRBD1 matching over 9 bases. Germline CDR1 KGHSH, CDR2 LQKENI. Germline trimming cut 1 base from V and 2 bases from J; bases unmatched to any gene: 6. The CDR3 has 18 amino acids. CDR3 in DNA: TGTGCCAGCTCACCACTACCGGGACAGGGAACTGGGGCCAACGTCCTGACTTTC. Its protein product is CASSPLPGQGTGANVLTF.

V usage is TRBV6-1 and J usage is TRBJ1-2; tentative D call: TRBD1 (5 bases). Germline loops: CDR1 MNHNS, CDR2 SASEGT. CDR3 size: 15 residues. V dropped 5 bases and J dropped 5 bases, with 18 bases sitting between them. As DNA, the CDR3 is TGTGCCAGCAGTTTAAACAGGAACCCTCTTTATGGCTACACCTTC. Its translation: CASSLNRNPLYGYTF.

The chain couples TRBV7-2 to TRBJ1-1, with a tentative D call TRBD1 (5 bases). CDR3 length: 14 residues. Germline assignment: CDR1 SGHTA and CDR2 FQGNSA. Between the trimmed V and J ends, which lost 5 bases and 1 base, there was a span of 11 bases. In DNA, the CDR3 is TGTGCCAGCAGCCCCAGGGCCTGGAACACTGAAGCTTTCTTT. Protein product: CASSPRAWNTEAFF.

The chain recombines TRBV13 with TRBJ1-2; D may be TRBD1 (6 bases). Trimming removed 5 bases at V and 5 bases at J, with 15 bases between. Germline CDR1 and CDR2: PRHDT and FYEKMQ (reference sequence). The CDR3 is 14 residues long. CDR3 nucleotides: TGTGCCAGCAGCGAGGGGAGGGGGACTTATGGCTACACCTTC. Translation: CASSEGRGTYGYTF.

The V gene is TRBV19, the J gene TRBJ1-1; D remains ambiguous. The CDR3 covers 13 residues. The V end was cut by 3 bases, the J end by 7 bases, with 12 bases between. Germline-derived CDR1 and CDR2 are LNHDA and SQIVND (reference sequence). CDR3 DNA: TGTGCCAGTAGTATCAGACCTGGGCGTGAAGCTTTCTTT. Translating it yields CASSIRPGREAFF.

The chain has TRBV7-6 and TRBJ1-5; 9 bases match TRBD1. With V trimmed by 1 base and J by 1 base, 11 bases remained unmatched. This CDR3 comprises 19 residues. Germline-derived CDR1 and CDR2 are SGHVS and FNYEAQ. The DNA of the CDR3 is TGTGCCAGCAGCTTAGGGGGACAGGGTGCTGGTCGGAGCAATCAGCCCCAGCATTTT. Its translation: CASSLGGQGAGRSNQPQHF.

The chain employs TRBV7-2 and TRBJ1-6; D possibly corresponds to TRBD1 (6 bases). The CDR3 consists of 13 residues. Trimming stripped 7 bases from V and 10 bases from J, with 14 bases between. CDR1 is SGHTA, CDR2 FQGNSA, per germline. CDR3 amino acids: CASTSHRESPLHF. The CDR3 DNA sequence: TGTGCCAGCACCTCACACAGGGAATCACCCCTCCACTTT.

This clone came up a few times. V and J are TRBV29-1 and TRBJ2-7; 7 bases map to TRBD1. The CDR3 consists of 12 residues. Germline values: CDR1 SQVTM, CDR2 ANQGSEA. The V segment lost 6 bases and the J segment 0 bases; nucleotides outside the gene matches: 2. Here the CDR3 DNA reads TGCAGCGTGACAGGGCTCTCCTACGAGCAGTACTTC. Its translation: CSVTGLSYEQYF.

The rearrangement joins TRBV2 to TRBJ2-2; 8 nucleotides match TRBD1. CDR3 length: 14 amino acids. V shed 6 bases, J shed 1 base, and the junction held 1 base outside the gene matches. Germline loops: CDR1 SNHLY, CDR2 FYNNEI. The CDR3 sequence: CASRGTGNTGELFF. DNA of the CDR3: TGTGCCAGCAGGGGGACAGGGAACACCGGGGAGCTGTTTTTT.

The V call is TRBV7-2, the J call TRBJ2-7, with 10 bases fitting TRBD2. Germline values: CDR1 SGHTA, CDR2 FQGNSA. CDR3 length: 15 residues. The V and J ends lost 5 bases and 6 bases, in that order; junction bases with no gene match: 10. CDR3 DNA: TGTGCCAGCAGCCCCGGACTAGCGGTCGCGGGCGAGCAGTACTTC. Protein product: CASSPGLAVAGEQYF.

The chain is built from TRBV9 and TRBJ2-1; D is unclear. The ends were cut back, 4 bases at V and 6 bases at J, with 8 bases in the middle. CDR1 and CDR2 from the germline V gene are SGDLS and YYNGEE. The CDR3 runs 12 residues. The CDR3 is CASSPDFNEQFF. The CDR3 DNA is TGTGCCAGCAGCCCCGACTTCAATGAGCAGTTCTTC.